The source of this T cell receptor beta chain is a study of response to subunit inactivated influenza vaccine. A word on this clonotype: Its antigen is not known.

TCRdb reanalysed the RT-PCR reads using MiXCR and keeps one entry per CDR3 protein. Of about 700,000 distinct CDR3 sequences in the sample, less than 15% were seen once. Overall study results and limits: A suggestion made by the authors is that each seasonal influenza vaccination recruits few new T cells.

Germline V gives CDR1 SEHNR, CDR2 FQNEAQ (reference sequence). This CDR3 comprises 15 residues. V lost 5 bases and J lost 9, with 20 bases in between. The TCR originated in a middle-aged man who received an inactivated influenza vaccine. Sequenced here: PBMCs from blood, sampled 14 days before vaccination. V is TRBV7-9 and J is TRBJ2-1; either TRBD1 or TRBD2 may fit D (5 bases each). In nucleotides, the CDR3 is TGTGCCAGCAGCACTCGGGACCTTCTGTCGGGTGAGCAGTTCTTC. Its protein product is CASSTRDLLSGEQFF.